The 18 T cell receptor beta chains below all came from one sample that was sequenced in a study of regulatory T cells in long-lasting Graves disease. According to the study, TCR beta libraries were built with iRepertoire HTBI primers and CDR3-region Arm-PCR. TCRdb used MiXCR to reprocess the multiplex PCR reads, holding one entry per CDR3 protein. The sample holds roughly 380,000 distinct CDR3 sequences; roughly a sixth are singletons and the top ten take 22%. This sample's time point: newly diagnosed GD, antithyroid drugs for less than 3 months. The TCR library used RNA extracted from PBMCs. The sequencing here drew on peripheral blood mononuclear cells (PBMCs), taken at new diagnosis, from a patient treated with antithyroid drugs. The receptor set was obtained from a female donor with Graves disease.

This chain links TRBV7-8 with TRBJ1-2; D uncertain. Germline V gives CDR1 SGHVS, CDR2 FQNEAQ. CDR3 length: 16 residues. V lost 0 bases to trimming and J lost 4 bases, with 15 bases between them. The DNA of the CDR3 is TGTGCCAGCAGCTTAGCTCGACTACCCGAGGGCTATGGCTACACCTTC. This gives the protein CASSLARLPEGYGYTF.

The rearrangement joins TRBV2 to TRBJ2-3; the D gene is possibly TRBD1 (6 bases). V was shortened by 8 bases and J by 0 bases, with 21 bases between the two germline ends. Germline-derived CDR1 and CDR2 are SNHLY and FYNNEI. This CDR3 spans 17 amino acids. The CDR3 region has the DNA TGTGCCAGCTCACGCACCCTGGACAGCCCTAGCACAGATACGCAGTATTTT. Protein sequence: CASSRTLDSPSTDTQYF.

J is TRBJ2-5 and V is TRBV7-6; no definite D call. Germline values: CDR1 SGHVS, CDR2 FNYEAQ. The CDR3 has 15 amino acids. V dropped 2 bases and J dropped 5 bases, with 15 bases sitting between them. The CDR3 DNA reads TGTGCCAGCAGCTTACTCCTAGGCCGCCGGGAGACCCAGTACTTC. It encodes CASSLLLGRRETQYF.

The rearrangement joins TRBV4-1 to TRBJ1-1; D might be TRBD1 (5 bases). Per germline, CDR1 MGHRA and CDR2 YSYEKL. This CDR3 region has 14 residues. V was pared by 3 bases and J by 1 base, with 9 bases between. The CDR3 DNA follows: TGCGCCAGCAGCCAGATCACAGGGAACACTGAAGCTTTCTTT. This sequence encodes CASSQITGNTEAFF.

The chain has TRBV12-3 or TRBV12-4 and TRBJ2-7; the D gene is possibly TRBD2 (5 bases). The CDR3 is 14 residues long. Trimming stripped 3 bases from V and 5 bases from J, with 14 bases between. CDR3: CASSFGLDRDEQYF. As DNA, the CDR3 is TGTGCCAGCAGTTTCGGACTTGACCGGGACGAGCAGTACTTC.

This clonotype was seen only a few times. The chain combines TRBV29-1 with TRBJ2-5, with D possibly matching TRBD2 (6 bases). The germline V gene encodes CDR1 SQVTM and CDR2 ANQGSEA. This CDR3 has 13 residues. The ends were cut back, 7 bases at V and 2 bases at J, with 14 bases in the middle. The CDR3 here is CSGLANSQETQYF. The CDR3 DNA reads as TGCAGCGGCCTAGCGAATTCGCAAGAGACCCAGTACTTC.

The CDR3 region has the DNA TGTGCCAGCAGTCAGGGACTGGGGAACACCGGGGAGCTGTTTTTT. This encodes CASSQGLGNTGELFF. The V gene is TRBV6-4, the J gene TRBJ2-2; possibly TRBD2 for D (6 bases). The germline V gene has CDR1 MRHNA and CDR2 SNTAGT. Trimming cost V 5 bases and J 1 base, with 11 bases left between them. The CDR3 contains 15 residues.

This clonotype showed up many times. The rearrangement uses TRBV20-1 and TRBJ2-7, with D uncertain. Trimming stripped 3 bases from V and 2 bases from J, with 8 bases between. The germline CDR1 and CDR2 sequences are DFQATT and SNEGSKA (reference sequence). This CDR3 region has 12 residues. Here the CDR3 reads CSASDTPYEQYF. Written as DNA, the CDR3 is TGCAGTGCTAGTGACACTCCCTACGAGCAGTACTTC.

This chain joins TRBV7-3 and TRBJ1-6, with no clear D. Trimming took off 5 bases at V and 4 bases at J, with 9 bases between the two ends. This CDR3 comprises 14 residues. Germline V gene data show CDR1 as SGHTA and CDR2 as FQGTGA. CDR3 in DNA: TGTGCCAGCAGCGAGCGGGAGTATAATTCACCCCTCCACTTT. Translated, it gives CASSEREYNSPLHF.

The CDR3 bases are TGTGCCATCAGTGAGAGGGGGGGAGGACGCACAGATACGCAGTATTTT. It specifies CAISERGGGRTDTQYF. V and J are TRBV10-3 and TRBJ2-3; tentative D call: TRBD2 (7 bases). This CDR3 comprises 16 residues. V was cut by 2 bases and J by 1 base, with 13 bases left in between. Looked up from germline, CDR1 is ENHRY and CDR2 is SYGVKD.

This clonotype came up many times. CDR3 region: CASSPPRGWYDDTEAFF. In nucleotides, the CDR3 is TGTGCCAGCAGCCCCCCACGCGGGTGGTATGATGACACTGAAGCTTTCTTT. The rearrangement uses TRBV7-6 and TRBJ1-1; D call uncertain. The CDR3 sequence is 17 residues long. Germline CDR1 and CDR2: SGHVS and FNYEAQ. Trimming stripped 5 bases from V and 3 bases from J, with 22 bases between.

The V call is TRBV14, the J call TRBJ2-1, with D maybe TRBD2 (6 bases). Germline CDR1 and CDR2: SGHDN and FVKESK. V gave up 4 bases and J gave up 9 bases, with 13 bases separating them. The CDR3 has 13 amino acids. The CDR3 loop is CASSLQRACEQFF. DNA of the CDR3: TGTGCCAGCAGCCTCCAGCGGGCTTGTGAGCAGTTCTTC.

This clonotype has ten or more counts. This chain links TRBV28 with TRBJ2-2, with 11 bases that match TRBD2. The trim removed 8 bases at V and 5 bases at J, leaving 7 bases unmatched. CDR1 MDHEN and CDR2 SYDVKM come from the germline V gene. This CDR3 is built from 15 residues. CDR3 bases: TGTGCCAGCGGCCTCACTAGCGGGAGAACCGGGGAGCTGTTTTTT. This gives the protein CASGLTSGRTGELFF.

This clonotype was seen at least ten times. The J gene is TRBJ1-5, the V gene TRBV7-2, with no clear D. The CDR3 has 12 amino acids. V was cut by 4 bases and J by 6 bases, with 7 bases left in between. From germline, CDR1 is SGHTA and CDR2 FQGNSA. The CDR3 bases are TGTGCCAGCAGCTCTTATACTCAGCCCCAGCATTTT. Encoded protein: CASSSYTQPQHF.

This clonotype was recorded at least ten times. The chain carries TRBV20-1 and TRBJ1-2; D remains unclear. The germline V and J ends were trimmed by 6 bases and 0 bases, with 14 bases remaining between them. Germline V gene sequence: CDR1 DFQATT, CDR2 SNEGSKA (reference sequence). CDR3 size: 14 residues. The CDR3 nucleotides read TGCAGTGCCCTTTGGACCGACGCTAACTATGGCTACACCTTC. This sequence encodes CSALWTDANYGYTF.

This clonotype has only a few counts. The chain combines TRBV27 with TRBJ1-2, with D possibly being TRBD1 (5 bases). V lost 0 bases and J 7 bases, leaving 15 bases between the germline ends. The CDR3 covers 15 residues. From germline, CDR1 is MNHEY and CDR2 SMNVEV (reference sequence). CDR3 loop: CASSLSNQGSGGYTF. The CDR3 DNA reads as TGTGCCAGCAGTTTATCAAACCAGGGTTCAGGTGGCTACACCTTC.

Comments on this clonotype: The junction departs from the called germline gene at one end, perhaps through a read error. V usage is TRBV13 and J usage is TRBJ1-6, with a weak D call TRBD1 (6 bases). The CDR3 covers 14 residues. Germline V gene sequence: CDR1 PRHDT, CDR2 FYEKMQ (reference sequence). CDR3 sequence: CASTLGGRNSPLHF. The CDR3 bases are TGTGCCAGCACCTTAGGGGGGAGAAATTCACCCCTCCACTTT.

In its sample, this clonotype was seen many times. The rearrangement joins TRBV30 to TRBJ2-1, with TRBD2 as a possible D gene (6 bases). The V end was cut by 2 bases, the J end by 5 bases, with 13 bases between. CDR1 is GTSNPN, CDR2 SVGIG, per germline (reference sequence). The CDR3 runs 14 residues. CDR3 in DNA: TGTGCCTGGAGTCCGAAATCGGGAGACAATGAGCAGTTCTTC. Protein: CAWSPKSGDNEQFF.